Listed below are T cell receptor beta chains from one sample, sequenced in a study of immune evolution from preneoplasia to lung adenocarcinoma. Here immunoSEQ multiplex PCR was the method, and the copy in TCRdb shows in-frame clones only, minus some. The table shows some 5,000 clones, with over 80% occurring only once. The sequencing input was FFPE adjacent normal lung tissue. The receptor set was obtained from a person between 65 and 79 years old with lung adenocarcinoma. Each CDR3 is given with its conserved first and last residue. Fields, in order: V gene, J gene, CDR3 protein.

TRBV28,TRBJ1-6,CASSYRGHNSPLHF
TRBV5-1,TRBJ2-7,CASSWGQGGEQYF
TRBV7-9,TRBJ1-2,CASSLRGQASNYGYTF
TRBV19,TRBJ1-1,CASRIRQGTAFF
TRBV10-3,TRBJ1-2,CAISARGSPYGYTF
TRBV7-9,TRBJ2-2,CASSSQGFGELFF
TRBV15,TRBJ1-1,CATSRDSRGNAEAFF
TRBV28,TRBJ1-1,CATQLTWRNTEAFF
TRBV6-1,TRBJ2-4,CASSEGIEGTLNIQYF
TRBV29-1,TRBJ1-1,CSVDRQGEAFF
TRBV5-1,TRBJ2-1,CASSFRGLHNEQFF
TRBV19,TRBJ1-1,CASSLGGGNTEAFF
TRBV6-5,TRBJ2-2,CASSANPQGRELFF
TRBV7-3,TRBJ1-3,CASSLATDSGNTIYF
TRBV28,TRBJ2-3,CASSSKVGFGDTQYF
TRBV30,TRBJ1-2,CAWSVGGTNYGYTF
TRBV6-5,TRBJ2-3,CASSYSPPGGTDTQYF
TRBV2,TRBJ1-1,CASFRDGNTEAFF
TRBV9,TRBJ1-1,CASSVGSSSGAEAFF
TRBV11-1,TRBJ2-1,CASSPSSGTRSEQFF
TRBV1,TRBJ1-6,CTSSQDRAASNPNSSLHF
TRBV7-2,TRBJ1-2,CASSLWTGTYGYTF
TRBV2,TRBJ2-1,CASRWTLEQFF
TRBV7-6,TRBJ1-6,CASSLGANSPLHF
TRBV30,TRBJ2-7,CAWSGPSKERGPYEQYF
TRBV7-9,TRBJ2-5,CASSRSGGTETQYF
TRBV28,TRBJ1-2,CASSRNDGYTF
TRBV30,TRBJ1-1,CAWRVLVYTEAFF
TRBV28,TRBJ1-1,CASSLTGKNTEAFF
TRBV18,TRBJ2-3,CASSPVAGGGDTQYF
TRBV11-2,TRBJ2-6,CASSLLSGANVLTF
TRBV6-4,TRBJ2-1,CASSDTLSSYNEQFF
TRBV6-5,TRBJ1-2,CASTGTGKGYTF
TRBV5-1,TRBJ1-4,CASSSTGGREKLFF
TRBV5-6,TRBJ1-1,CASSLDMGAGEAFF
TRBV20-1,TRBJ1-2,CSARGLSGYTF
TRBV11-2,TRBJ2-7,CASSSPGTGFYEQYF
TRBV6-1,TRBJ1-5,CASRETGDSNQLQHF
TRBV7-6,TRBJ1-3,CASSVDRVGNTIYF
TRBV5-1,TRBJ1-3,CASSLVQGSGNTIYF
TRBV7-3,TRBJ2-5,CASSLTANLDSTETQYF
TRBV28,TRBJ1-1,CASSRTAEAFF
TRBV7-2,TRBJ1-2,CASSRDRVDGYTF
TRBV7-3,TRBJ2-7,CASSLDAGNYEQYF
TRBV11-2,TRBJ2-1,CASSPWTNSYNEQFF
TRBV10-3,TRBJ2-7,CAINPGQGHEQYF
TRBV30,TRBJ2-7,CAWRGEDSYEQYF
TRBV5-6,TRBJ1-2,CASSLPRDGRPNGYTF
TRBV11-2,TRBJ1-5,CASSVGGGQPQHF
TRBV29-1,TRBJ2-2,CSVEIQGFAGELFF
TRBV25-1,TRBJ1-4,CASSEYGPAGRNEKLFF
TRBV4-1,TRBJ1-4,CASSQVSEEKLFF
TRBV5-1,TRBJ1-6,CASSHRDRVNSPLHF
TRBV11-2,TRBJ2-1,CASSRKLAGDDEQFF
TRBV28,TRBJ2-2,CASQPATGYTGELFF
TRBV4-2,TRBJ2-3,CASSQDIQRGRTDTQYF
TRBV28,TRBJ1-2,CASLDRHNNYGYTF
TRBV11-3,TRBJ2-1,CASSLGSGVGEQFF
TRBV14,TRBJ2-7,CASSLPGRGLQYF
TRBV19,TRBJ1-3,CASSAGRTIYF